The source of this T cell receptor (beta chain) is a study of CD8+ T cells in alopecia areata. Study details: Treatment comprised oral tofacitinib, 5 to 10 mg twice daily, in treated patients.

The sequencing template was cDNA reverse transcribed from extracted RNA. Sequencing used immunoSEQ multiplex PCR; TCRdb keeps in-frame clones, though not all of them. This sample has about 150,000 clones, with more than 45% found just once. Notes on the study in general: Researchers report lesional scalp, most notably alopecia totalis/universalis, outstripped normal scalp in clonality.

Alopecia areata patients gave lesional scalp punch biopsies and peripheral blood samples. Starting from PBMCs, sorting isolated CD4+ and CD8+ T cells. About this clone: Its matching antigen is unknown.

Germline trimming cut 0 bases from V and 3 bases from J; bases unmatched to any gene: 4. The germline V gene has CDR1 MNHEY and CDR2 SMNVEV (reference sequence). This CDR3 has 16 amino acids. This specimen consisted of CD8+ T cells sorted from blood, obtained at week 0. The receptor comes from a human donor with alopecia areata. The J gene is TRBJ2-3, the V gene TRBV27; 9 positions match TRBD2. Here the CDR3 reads CASSLSSGGRTDTQYF. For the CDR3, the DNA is TGTGCCAGCAGTTTATCAAGCGGGGGGAGGACAGATACGCAGTATTTT.